A selection of T cell receptor beta chains follows, all from one sample in a study of cytomegalovirus exposure and HLA in healthy donors. The repertoire was sequenced with immunoSEQ multiplex PCR; TCRdb's copy has only in-frame clones and lacks some. Among around 130,000 clones, 80% were seen once, and the ten largest hold approximately 4%. The sequenced material came from PBMCs. The receptors were sampled from a middle-aged woman in good health and CMV-seronegative. Each CDR3 is given with its conserved first and last residue. A D gene is named only where the DNA matches it firmly. The size entry is marked missing in some rows and otherwise reads once, few, many or a size class.

cdr3_nt cdr3_aa d_call v_call clone_size j_call
TGTGCCAGCAGTCCAAGCTGGGCTAGCGGGGCCCATAGGGTTGAGCAGTTCTTC CASSPSWASGAHRVEQFF TRBD2 TRBV14 NA TRBJ2-1
TGTGCCAGCAGCTTCGACGTGGACTCGTACAATGAGCAGTTCTTC CASSFDVDSYNEQFF NA TRBV7-3 NA TRBJ2-1
TGTGCCACCAGCAGTGCCCGCGGGTCTGGGGCCAACGTCCTGACTTTC CATSSARGSGANVLTF NA TRBV15 NA TRBJ2-6
TGCAGCGGATGGGACAGGTACTACGAGCAGTACTTC CSGWDRYYEQYF TRBD1 TRBV29-1 once TRBJ2-7
TGTGCCAGTGGTGGACTAGTTCCAGAGACCCAGTACTTC CASGGLVPETQYF TRBD2 TRBV7-2 NA TRBJ2-5
TGTGCCAGCAGCGTAGAGCAGGTCCCTAACTATGGCTACACCTTC CASSVEQVPNYGYTF NA TRBV9 NA TRBJ1-2
TGTGCCAGCAGTGGGGACAGGGGGATGGATGAGCAGTTCTTC CASSGDRGMDEQFF TRBD1 TRBV2 NA TRBJ2-1
TGCGCCAGCAGTGAGTCAAGCGGGGCGAGTGAAGCTTTCTTT CASSESSGASEAFF NA TRBV10-1 NA TRBJ1-1
TGTGCCAGCAGCTTGGGAGGCGGGGAGCTGTTTTTT CASSLGGGELFF NA TRBV5-6 few TRBJ2-2
TGTGCCAGCAGCCCCCGACTGAGGAACACTGAAGCTTTCTTT CASSPRLRNTEAFF NA TRBV9 NA TRBJ1-1
TGTGCCAGTAGTCCAAGGGGCAGGGCCAACTATGGCTACACCTTC CASSPRGRANYGYTF NA TRBV19 NA TRBJ1-2
TGCGCCAGCAGCCCAGGGCCCCCTAGCGGGAGAACAGATACGCAGTATTTT CASSPGPPSGRTDTQYF TRBD2 TRBV4-1 NA TRBJ2-3
TGTGCCAGCAGCAAAGGACAGGAGCGGCCCCAGTACTTC CASSKGQERPQYF NA TRBV21-1 NA TRBJ2-5
TGTGCCACCAGCAGAGGCCTGGACAGGGGATACGAGCAGTACTTC CATSRGLDRGYEQYF TRBD1 TRBV15 NA TRBJ2-7
TGTGCCAGCAGCCCCGGGACTAGCGGATACAGTGAGCAGTTCTTC CASSPGTSGYSEQFF TRBD2 TRBV4-2 NA TRBJ2-1
TGTGCCAGTAGTGGACGACAGACCATAGCTAACTATGGCTACACCTTC CASSGRQTIANYGYTF NA TRBV19 NA TRBJ1-2
TGTGCCAGCAGCCAAGACGGTGCTAGCGGGGCCTACGAGCAGTACTTC CASSQDGASGAYEQYF TRBD2 TRBV4-2 NA TRBJ2-7
TGTGCCAGCAGCCCGTATCGGGACCAGTACTTC CASSPYRDQYF NA TRBV7-9 NA TRBJ2-5
TGTGCCAGCAGCGTAGAAGTGACACTGTATAATTCACCCCTCCACTTT CASSVEVTLYNSPLHF NA TRBV9 NA TRBJ1-6
TGTGCCAGCAGTCACACCATAGCGGGAGCGGTCTACAATGAGCAGTTCTTC CASSHTIAGAVYNEQFF TRBD2 TRBV27 NA TRBJ2-1
TGTGCCAGTAGTTCCGGGACAGGGATCGCTGAAGCTTTCTTT CASSSGTGIAEAFF TRBD1 TRBV19 NA TRBJ1-1
TGTGCCAGCAGCTTAGTGGGCCTGACCACAGATACGCAGTATTTT CASSLVGLTTDTQYF NA TRBV7-6 few TRBJ2-3
TGTGCCAGCAAGGCGGGAACGAACACCGGGGAGCTGTTTTTT CASKAGTNTGELFF NA TRBV2 few TRBJ2-2
TGTGCCAGTAGTCCGGCCGGGACAGGGCCCGAGCAGTACTTC CASSPAGTGPEQYF TRBD1 TRBV19 few TRBJ2-7
TGTGCTAGTGGCCCGGGGGAAGAGACCCAGTACTTC CASGPGEETQYF NA TRBV12-5 NA TRBJ2-5
TGTGCCACCAGCAGGACAGGGGAGAGGACTGAAGCTTTCTTT CATSRTGERTEAFF TRBD1 TRBV15 NA TRBJ1-1
TGTGCCAGCAGCTTCACAGGGGGAGGCAATCAGCCCCAGCATTTT CASSFTGGGNQPQHF TRBD1 TRBV5-6 NA TRBJ1-5
TGTTCCAGCAGTCCCAACCCAGGGGGCACCGGGGAGCTGTTTTTT CSSSPNPGGTGELFF TRBD1 TRBV6-5 NA TRBJ2-2
TGCGCCAGCAGCTTGGTAAGCGATCAGCCCCAGCATTTT CASSLVSDQPQHF NA TRBV5-1 NA TRBJ1-5
TGTGCCAGCAGCTTATACCCCGCGAGCTCCTATAATTCACCCCTCCACTTT CASSLYPASSYNSPLHF NA TRBV11-2 NA TRBJ1-6
TGTGCCAGCAGCTTACAGGGGGCCTTCTACAATGAGCAGTTCTTC CASSLQGAFYNEQFF TRBD1 TRBV7-3 NA TRBJ2-1
TGTGCCAGCAGTTACTCGGGCCCACAGACCTACGAGCAGTACTTC CASSYSGPQTYEQYF NA TRBV6-5 few TRBJ2-7
TGTGCCAGCAGCGTAGCTACGGGGGGGACAGATACGCAGTATTTT CASSVATGGTDTQYF TRBD2 TRBV9 once TRBJ2-3
TGTGCCACCAGCAGAGATCTTGCTTCGGTCGGCTACACCTTC CATSRDLASVGYTF NA TRBV15 NA TRBJ1-2
TGTGCCAGCAGTTTCACTCCCAACTATGGCTACCCCTTC CASSFTPNYGYPF NA TRBV27 NA TRBJ1-2
TGCAGCGCATTTGGAGGGACAGCCTATGGCTACACCTTC CSAFGGTAYGYTF TRBD1 TRBV29-1 NA TRBJ1-2
TGTGCCAGCAGTCCACAGGACTCTGGAAACACCATATATTTT CASSPQDSGNTIYF NA TRBV7-6 NA TRBJ1-3
TGTGCCAGCAGCGTTAGCGGGTTGAGCTCCTACGAGCAGTACTTC CASSVSGLSSYEQYF TRBD2 TRBV6-4 NA TRBJ2-7
TGTGCCAGTAGGTCGGAGGCGGGGGTCAATCAGCCCCAGCATTTT CASRSEAGVNQPQHF NA TRBV19 NA TRBJ1-5
TGTGCCAGCAGCCGCGGGACAGGGGATGCGGAGACCCAGTACTTC CASSRGTGDAETQYF TRBD1 TRBV9 NA TRBJ2-5
TGTGCCAGCAGCGCCCGGACAGGGACCTATGGCTACACCTTC CASSARTGTYGYTF TRBD1 TRBV7-2 NA TRBJ1-2
TGTGCCAGCAGTCCCCGGGACTCTGATGTTGGAAAACTGTTTTTT CASSPRDSDVGKLFF NA TRBV6-1 once TRBJ1-4
TGTGCCAGCAGCTTGGGAAGCGGGGGGAGCACAGATACGCAGTATTTT CASSLGSGGSTDTQYF TRBD2 TRBV5-4 NA TRBJ2-3
TGTGCCAGCAGCCAAGACTTGAACACTGAAGCTTTCTTT CASSQDLNTEAFF NA TRBV4-2 once TRBJ1-1
TGTGCCAGCAGTCCCCGGGACAGGGTCGGGCAGCCCCAGCATTTT CASSPRDRVGQPQHF TRBD1 TRBV6-6 NA TRBJ1-5
TGTGCCAGCTCACAAACACGCGACCCGGGCACCGGGGAGCTGTTTTTT CASSQTRDPGTGELFF NA TRBV18 NA TRBJ2-2